The rows below give T cell receptor beta chains drawn from one sample of a study of type 1 regulatory T cells. Antigens for these TCRs are unknown. TCRdb fed the reads into MiXCR, producing one record per CDR3 protein. The sample comprises about 68,000 distinct CDR3 sequences, 50% to 70% of which are singletons, and 7% to 8.5% rests with the top ten. Material: cultured T cells, either the whole culture or a sorted T cell fraction (not recorded which). Receptors originate from a human donor in good health. Both conserved end residues are part of each CDR3. Each record gives: V gene, D gene, J gene, CDR3 length, clone size, CDR3 protein, CDR3 DNA. The D gene is left open where the match is weak. Expanded clones get a size class; other rows say once, few or many, or leave the size out.

V: TRBV28
D: NA
J: TRBJ1-5
length: 13
size: NA
CDR3: CASSFIPVQPQHF
DNA: TGTGCCAGCAGTTTTATTCCGGTTCAGCCCCAGCATTTT

V: TRBV6-2/TRBV6-3
D: NA
J: TRBJ2-7
length: 13
size: NA
CDR3: CASSDSTIYEQYF
DNA: TGTGCCAGCAGTGACTCTACGATATACGAGCAGTACTTC

V: TRBV3-1
D: TRBD2
J: TRBJ2-5
length: 18
size: NA
CDR3: CASSQEWGVAGEQETQYF
DNA: TGTGCCAGCAGCCAAGAATGGGGGGTAGCGGGTGAGCAAGAGACCCAGTACTTC

V: TRBV6-4
D: TRBD2
J: TRBJ2-1
length: 16
size: few
CDR3: CASSVRSLAGYNEQFF
DNA: TGTGCCAGCAGTGTTAGGTCACTAGCGGGCTACAATGAGCAGTTCTTC

V: TRBV7-6
D: NA
J: TRBJ2-5
length: 16
size: NA
CDR3: CASSLEWDRGQETQYF
DNA: TGTGCCAGCAGCTTAGAGTGGGATAGGGGGCAAGAGACCCAGTACTTC

V: TRBV6-1
D: NA
J: TRBJ1-1
length: 13
size: few
CDR3: CASSDNMNTEAFF
DNA: TGTGCCAGCAGCGACAACATGAACACTGAAGCTTTCTTT

V: TRBV27
D: TRBD1
J: TRBJ1-5
length: 15
size: NA
CDR3: CASSSGTGQNQPQHF
DNA: TGTGCCAGCAGCTCAGGGACAGGTCAGAATCAGCCCCAGCATTTT

V: TRBV24-1
D: TRBD2
J: TRBJ2-5
length: 15
size: NA
CDR3: CATSGTIAGKETQYF
DNA: TGTGCCACCAGTGGGACCATAGCGGGGAAAGAGACCCAGTACTTC

V: TRBV2
D: NA
J: TRBJ2-1
length: 15
size: few
CDR3: CASSSYWAQRNEQFF
DNA: TGTGCCAGCAGTTCCTACTGGGCCCAACGCAATGAGCAGTTCTTC

V: TRBV7-7
D: TRBD1
J: TRBJ2-5
length: 14
size: NA
CDR3: CASSWGTDQETQYF
DNA: TGTGCCAGCAGCTGGGGGACAGACCAAGAGACCCAGTACTTC

V: TRBV12-3/TRBV12-4
D: NA
J: TRBJ2-1
length: 11
size: NA
CDR3: CANSLLNEQFF
DNA: TGTGCCAACAGCCTGTTGAATGAGCAGTTCTTC

V: TRBV5-1
D: NA
J: TRBJ2-3
length: 15
size: NA
CDR3: CASSPPEPRGDTQYF
DNA: TGCGCCAGCAGCCCACCGGAGCCACGCGGAGATACGCAGTATTTT

V: TRBV15
D: NA
J: TRBJ2-2
length: 15
size: NA
CDR3: CATSRDRVGTGELFF
DNA: TGTGCCACCAGCAGAGACAGGGTGGGCACCGGGGAGCTGTTTTTT

V: TRBV24-1
D: TRBD2
J: TRBJ2-1
length: 16
size: NA
CDR3: CATSDPSGRFYNEQFF
DNA: TGTGCCACCAGTGACCCTAGCGGGAGGTTCTACAATGAGCAGTTCTTC

V: TRBV4-1
D: TRBD2
J: TRBJ2-3
length: 15
size: NA
CDR3: CASSQVGTKTDTQYF
DNA: TGCGCCAGCAGCCAAGTTGGGACTAAAACAGATACGCAGTATTTT

V: TRBV7-2
D: TRBD2
J: TRBJ2-3
length: 16
size: NA
CDR3: CASSSPLAGVEDTQYF
DNA: TGTGCCAGCAGCTCGCCCCTAGCGGGAGTCGAAGATACGCAGTATTTT

V: TRBV19
D: NA
J: TRBJ1-6
length: 20
size: NA
CDR3: CASSIEGVFAAEKYNSPLHF
DNA: TGTGCCAGTAGTATCGAGGGCGTCTTTGCAGCCGAGAAGTATAATTCACCCCTCCACTTT

V: TRBV5-1
D: NA
J: TRBJ1-1
length: 16
size: few
CDR3: CASSLYQGIENTEAFF
DNA: TGCGCCAGCAGCTTGTATCAGGGTATCGAGAACACTGAAGCTTTCTTT

V: TRBV29-1
D: TRBD2
J: TRBJ2-1
length: 15
size: NA
CDR3: CSASEAGVSYNEQFF
DNA: TGCAGCGCGAGTGAAGCGGGGGTTTCCTACAATGAGCAGTTCTTC

V: TRBV7-9
D: TRBD1
J: TRBJ2-3
length: 14
size: NA
CDR3: CASSLSGGRDTQYF
DNA: TGTGCCAGCAGCTTATCAGGGGGCAGAGATACGCAGTATTTT

V: TRBV7-3
D: NA
J: TRBJ2-2
length: 13
size: NA
CDR3: CASSSTNTGELFF
DNA: TGTGCCAGCAGCTCAACGAACACCGGGGAGCTGTTTTTT

V: TRBV7-9
D: TRBD1
J: TRBJ1-4
length: 15
size: NA
CDR3: CASSPGQGAREKLFF
DNA: TGTGCCAGCAGCCCAGGACAGGGAGCTCGCGAAAAACTGTTTTTT

V: TRBV27
D: TRBD1
J: TRBJ1-5
length: 14
size: NA
CDR3: CASSLHRGNQPQHF
DNA: TGTGCCAGCAGTTTACACAGGGGGAATCAGCCCCAGCATTTT

V: TRBV20-1
D: NA
J: TRBJ2-2
length: 16
size: NA
CDR3: CSAAPAVGQGTGELFF
DNA: TGCAGTGCTGCCCCGGCGGTAGGGCAGGGGACCGGGGAGCTGTTTTTT

V: TRBV7-9
D: TRBD2
J: TRBJ2-7
length: 14
size: NA
CDR3: CASSSTSGSVEQYF
DNA: TGTGCCAGCAGCTCGACTAGCGGGAGCGTCGAGCAGTACTTC

V: TRBV5-1
D: TRBD2
J: TRBJ2-7
length: 15
size: few
CDR3: CASSPGGPGLGEQYF
DNA: TGCGCCAGCAGCCCGGGAGGACCGGGACTGGGAGAGCAGTACTTC

V: TRBV20-1
D: NA
J: TRBJ1-3
length: 16
size: NA
CDR3: CSAIRDSSVSGNTIYF
DNA: TGCAGTGCTATTCGGGATTCTTCCGTCTCTGGAAACACCATATATTTT

V: TRBV4-3
D: NA
J: TRBJ2-3
length: 13
size: NA
CDR3: CASSQITRDTQYF
DNA: TGCGCCAGCAGCCAGATAACCCGGGATACGCAGTATTTT

V: TRBV7-9
D: TRBD1
J: TRBJ2-2
length: 13
size: once
CDR3: CASSRTGAGELFF
DNA: TGTGCCAGCAGCCGGACAGGGGCCGGGGAGCTGTTTTTT

V: TRBV9
D: NA
J: TRBJ2-1
length: 16
size: once
CDR3: CASSVATWETYNEQFF
DNA: TGTGCCAGCAGCGTAGCTACTTGGGAGACCTACAATGAGCAGTTCTTC

V: TRBV29-1
D: NA
J: TRBJ2-2
length: 10
size: NA
CDR3: CRGVPRELFF
DNA: TGCAGGGGGGTGCCCAGGGAGCTGTTTTTT

V: TRBV29-1
D: TRBD1
J: TRBJ1-1
length: 13
size: few
CDR3: CSVAEGANTEAFF
DNA: TGCAGCGTTGCAGAGGGGGCGAACACTGAAGCTTTCTTT

V: TRBV6-1
D: NA
J: TRBJ1-5
length: 13
size: NA
CDR3: CASSGRWDQPQHF
DNA: TGTGCCAGCAGTGGTCGATGGGATCAGCCCCAGCATTTT

V: TRBV20-1
D: NA
J: TRBJ2-5
length: 16
size: NA
CDR3: CSASLPKRAGQETQYF
DNA: TGCAGTGCGAGCCTCCCTAAACGGGCGGGCCAAGAGACCCAGTACTTC

V: TRBV15
D: NA
J: TRBJ2-5
length: 14
size: NA
CDR3: CATSRASGVETQYF
DNA: TGTGCCACCAGCAGAGCTTCAGGGGTAGAGACCCAGTACTTC

V: TRBV20-1
D: NA
J: TRBJ1-1
length: 13
size: NA
CDR3: CSARTAPDTEAFF
DNA: TGCAGTGCTAGGACGGCCCCGGACACTGAAGCTTTCTTT

V: TRBV7-2
D: NA
J: TRBJ2-3
length: 15
size: once
CDR3: CASSYSSARMATQYF
DNA: TGTGCCAGCAGCTATTCTAGCGCCCGCATGGCTACGCAGTATTTT

V: TRBV7-2
D: NA
J: TRBJ1-2
length: 13
size: NA
CDR3: CASSLAGHYGYTF
DNA: TGTGCCAGCAGCTTAGCAGGGCACTATGGCTACACCTTC

V: TRBV12-3/TRBV12-4
D: TRBD2
J: TRBJ2-5
length: 14
size: NA
CDR3: CASSSSGAQETQYF
DNA: TGTGCCAGCAGTTCTAGCGGGGCCCAAGAGACCCAGTACTTC

V: TRBV11-1
D: NA
J: TRBJ2-1
length: 13
size: few
CDR3: CASRGPRVYEQFF
DNA: TGTGCCAGCAGGGGGCCTCGGGTTTATGAGCAGTTCTTC

V: TRBV20-1
D: NA
J: TRBJ2-6
length: 14
size: once
CDR3: CSARRYSGANVLTF
DNA: TGCAGTGCCCGAAGATACTCTGGGGCCAACGTCCTGACTTTC

V: TRBV10-2
D: NA
J: TRBJ2-5
length: 13
size: NA
CDR3: CASSDYTLGTQYF
DNA: TGCGCCAGCAGTGATTATACTTTAGGGACCCAGTACTTC

V: TRBV28
D: TRBD2
J: TRBJ2-7
length: 13
size: NA
CDR3: CASFRGGGYEQYF
DNA: TGTGCCAGCTTCCGGGGGGGGGGCTACGAGCAGTACTTC

V: TRBV4-1
D: TRBD2
J: TRBJ2-1
length: 19
size: NA
CDR3: CASSQDLVGGTSGNNEQFF
DNA: TGCGCCAGCAGCCAAGATCTTGTAGGCGGGACTAGCGGCAACAATGAGCAGTTCTTC

V: TRBV20-1
D: NA
J: TRBJ2-5
length: 15
size: few
CDR3: CSASPRGWSGETQYF
DNA: TGCAGTGCTAGCCCCAGGGGTTGGAGTGGAGAGACCCAGTACTTC

V: TRBV6-6
D: TRBD2
J: TRBJ2-5
length: 16
size: NA
CDR3: CASSYLSAGAPETQYF
DNA: TGTGCCAGCAGTTACCTTTCCGCGGGAGCCCCAGAGACCCAGTACTTC

V: TRBV20-1
D: TRBD1
J: TRBJ2-1
length: 13
size: NA
CDR3: CSAQGQGVDEQFF
DNA: TGCAGTGCCCAGGGACAGGGGGTGGATGAGCAGTTCTTC

V: TRBV19
D: NA
J: TRBJ2-2
length: 14
size: NA
CDR3: CASRQQGRGGELFF
DNA: TGTGCCAGTAGGCAGCAGGGGCGAGGGGGGGAGCTGTTTTTT

V: TRBV2
D: NA
J: TRBJ2-5
length: 13
size: NA
CDR3: CASSGDVEETQYF
DNA: TGTGCCAGCAGCGGTGACGTGGAGGAGACCCAGTACTTC